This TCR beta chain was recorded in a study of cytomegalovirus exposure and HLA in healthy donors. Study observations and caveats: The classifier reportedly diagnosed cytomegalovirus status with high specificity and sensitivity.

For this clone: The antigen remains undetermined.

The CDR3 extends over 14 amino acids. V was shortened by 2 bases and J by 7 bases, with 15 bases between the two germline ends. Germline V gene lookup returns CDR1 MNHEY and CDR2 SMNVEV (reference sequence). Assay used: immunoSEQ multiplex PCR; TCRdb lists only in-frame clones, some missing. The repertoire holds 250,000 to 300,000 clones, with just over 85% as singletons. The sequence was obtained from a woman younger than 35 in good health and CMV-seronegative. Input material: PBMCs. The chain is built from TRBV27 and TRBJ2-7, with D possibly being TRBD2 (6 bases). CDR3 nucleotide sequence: TGTGCCAGCAGTTTAGCCAGGACTACGGGGGAGCAGTACTTC. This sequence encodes CASSLARTTGEQYF.